One and the same sample provided the 6 T cell receptor beta chains below, sequenced in a study of OX40 agonist ivuxolimab in advanced cancers. Library prep was done by the immunoSEQ multiplex PCR assay. TCRdb stores this immuneACCESS table with in-frame sequences only. Part of the clones is absent; in the studies checked, under half of the shortfall reflects unresolved V genes, and no reason is known for the rest. The sample data list tens of thousands of clones, and approximately 88% of these were observed just once. Jointly, the top ten make up about 3.8% of the sample. The starting material was CD4+ or CD8+ T cells sorted from blood, obtained in a trial of the OX40 agonist ivuxolimab. The receptors shown here come from an adult with an advanced solid tumor such as melanoma, head and neck, liver or kidney cancer.

This clone was observed a single time. The J gene is TRBJ1-3, the V gene TRBV28; TRBD1 might be the D (5 bases). The V gene lost 2 bases and the J gene lost 6 bases, with 11 bases spanning the gap. Germline lookup yields CDR1 MDHEN and CDR2 SYDVKM. The CDR3 consists of 14 residues. CDR3 residues: CASSLGREANTIYF. CDR3 in DNA: TGTGCCAGCAGTTTAGGCAGGGAGGCAAACACCATATATTTT.

As regards this clone: One end of the junction is discordant with germline, which a read error may explain. This chain uses TRBV15 with TRBJ2-1; the D call may be TRBD1 or TRBD2 (5 bases each). This CDR3 has 15 amino acids. Germline lookup yields CDR1 LNHNV and CDR2 YYDKDF (reference sequence). The CDR3, as DNA: TGTGCCACCAGCAGAGGGGGGAGCCCTTACAATGGGCAGTTCTTC. It yields the protein CATSRGGSPYNGQFF.

The genes are TRBV4-2 and TRBJ2-1, with TRBD1 matching over 7 bases. Germline loops: CDR1 LGHNA, CDR2 YNFKEQ. Unmatched junction bases numbered 8, after V lost 2 bases and J lost 10 bases. The CDR3 is 14 amino acids. Here the CDR3 reads CASSQPTGAWEQFF. The CDR3, as DNA: TGTGCCAGCAGCCAACCAACAGGGGCATGGGAGCAGTTCTTC.

V usage is TRBV5-6 and J usage is TRBJ1-1; D might be TRBD1 (6 bases). The CDR3 length is 14 residues. V was pared by 4 bases and J by 3 bases, with 13 bases between. CDR1 SGHDT and CDR2 YYEEEE come from the germline V gene. The CDR3, as DNA: TGTGCCAGCAGCAAACAGGGAGTATACACTGAAGCTTTCTTT. It codes for CASSKQGVYTEAFF.

The V call is TRBV11-3, the J call TRBJ2-7, with 8 bases that match TRBD2. CDR1 and CDR2 (germline): SGHNT, YENEEA. The junction had 4 bases not matched to a gene; V was cut back by 1 base and J by 2 bases. This CDR3 has 15 amino acids. The CDR3 loop is CASSLASGLPYEQYF. The CDR3 bases are TGTGCCAGCAGCTTAGCTAGCGGGCTGCCCTACGAGCAGTACTTC. Looking up the rest from reference TRBV11-3 and TRBJ2-7 gives the full variable domain: EAGVVQSPRYKIIEKKQPVAFWCNPISGHNTLYWYLQNLGQGPELLIRYENEEAVDDSQLPKDRFSAERLKGVDSTLKIQPAELGDSAVYLCASSLASGLPYEQYFGPGTRLTVT.

The DNA of the CDR3 is TGTGCCAGCAGTTTATCCCAGGGTAATGAAAAACTGTTTTTT. It translates to CASSLSQGNEKLFF. The chain joins TRBV28 to TRBJ1-4, with D possibly TRBD1 on 5 matching bases. The V end lost 1 base, the J end lost 4 bases, and 7 bases lay between the germline ends. CDR1 and CDR2 from the germline V gene are MDHEN and SYDVKM. This CDR3 has 14 amino acids.